Below, 20 T cell receptor beta chains from the same sample are listed, as sequenced in a study of Graves' ophthalmopathy and Graves' hyperthyroidism. RNA transcripts were the template, and TCR beta CDR3 regions were amplified from them. RT-PCR with HTBI primers came first, then second-round multiplex PCR. TCRdb itself ran the multiplex PCR reads through MiXCR, one entry per CDR3 protein. This sample yields 230,000 or so distinct CDR3 sequences, of which about 47% are seen a single time; less than 60% belongs to the top ten. Sequenced sample: peripheral blood. These receptors were taken from an adult man with Graves' ophthalmopathy.

This clonotype was observed once. At one boundary the junction diverges from the germline segment, which might be a read error. This rearrangement joins TRBV19 to TRBJ1-3; D is uncertain. There are 15 residues in the CDR3. Germline CDR1 LNHDA, CDR2 SQIVND (reference sequence). CDR3 protein: CASGIAAASGNTIYF. CDR3 bases: TGTGCCAGTGGTATTGCGGCAGCCTCTGGAAACACCATATATTTT.

The rearrangement links TRBV10-3 to TRBJ1-2; 7 bases fit TRBD1. V shed 11 bases and J 4 bases; nucleotides not matched to a gene: 16. The CDR3 is 15 residues long. The germline V gene has CDR1 ENHRY and CDR2 SYGVKD. The chain's CDR3 is CASHQTRDSVYGYTF. The CDR3, as DNA: TGTGCCTCACACCAAACCCGGGACAGTGTCTATGGCTACACCTTC.

The chain combines TRBV25-1 with TRBJ2-7; 7 bases align to TRBD1. Germline loops: CDR1 MGHDK, CDR2 SYGVNS. The CDR3 length is 14 residues. Trimming removed 4 bases from V and 6 bases from J; junction bases left unmatched: 9. CDR3 residues: CASSGARGSLEQYF. The CDR3 DNA is TGTGCCAGCAGTGGGGCCAGGGGGTCTCTCGAGCAGTACTTC.

This clonotype was counted between two and nine times. The gene calls are TRBV14 and TRBJ1-2; D remains ambiguous. The V end was cut by 4 bases, the J end by 4 bases, with 10 bases between. The CDR3 is 13 amino acids. Germline CDR1 and CDR2: SGHDN and FVKESK. The CDR3 sequence is CASSPGRAYGYTF. The DNA of the CDR3 is TGTGCCAGCAGCCCAGGACGAGCCTATGGCTACACCTTC. The variable domain in full, completed from reference TRBV14 and TRBJ1-2, reads EAGVTQFPSHSVIEKGQTVTLRCDPISGHDNLYWYRRVMGKEIKFLLHFVKESKQDESGMPNNRFLAERTGGTYSTLKVQPAELEDSGVYFCASSPGRAYGYTFGSGTRLTVV.

The gene calls are TRBV12-3 or TRBV12-4 and TRBJ1-2, with no clear D. Trimming left V 3 bases short and J 7 bases short, with 9 bases between. The CDR3 consists of 12 residues. The CDR3 DNA reads TGTGCCAGCAGTTTTAATTTAGGTGGCTACACCTTC. This sequence encodes CASSFNLGGYTF.

The chain is built from TRBV5-1 and TRBJ2-7; D is possibly TRBD1 or TRBD2 (5 bases each). CDR1 is SGHRS, CDR2 YFSETQ, per germline. This CDR3 region has 13 residues. V lost 0 bases and J lost 12, with 16 bases in between. CDR3 amino acids: CASSLGGTAGGYF. CDR3 coding DNA: TGCGCCAGCAGCTTGGGTGGGACCGCCGGAGGGTACTTC.

The chain joins TRBV12-5 to TRBJ1-5; D remains unclear. The CDR3 consists of 13 residues. V was cut by 6 bases and J by 1 base, with 7 bases left in between. Germline CDR1 and CDR2: LGHNT and FRNRAP. The CDR3 protein is CASGSDSNQPQHF. The CDR3 DNA reads as TGTGCTAGTGGCTCAGACAGCAATCAGCCCCAGCATTTT.

This sequence joins TRBV7-8 and TRBJ2-7; 10 nucleotides line up with TRBD2. The V gene's germline CDR1 is SGHVS and CDR2 FQNEAQ. Unmatched junction bases numbered 3, after V lost 5 bases and J lost 2 bases. This CDR3 has 14 residues. CDR3 nucleotide sequence: TGTGCCAGCAGCCAACTAGCGGGGACCTACGAGCAGTACTTC. Translating gives CASSQLAGTYEQYF.

The chain couples TRBV2 to TRBJ2-7, with 8 nucleotides matching TRBD1. There are 15 residues in the CDR3. V dropped 8 bases and J dropped 0; count of bases not matched to a gene: 9. The germline V gene encodes CDR1 SNHLY and CDR2 FYNNEI. CDR3 protein: CASVPGQGHSYEQYF. Here the CDR3 DNA reads TGTGCCAGCGTCCCCGGACAGGGACACTCCTACGAGCAGTACTTC.

In this sample, this clonotype turned up a few times. CDR3 nucleotide sequence: TGTGCCAGCAGTTTGGGTCTAGCGGGAGTCAACGAGCAGTACTTC. This gives the protein CASSLGLAGVNEQYF. The rearrangement links TRBV12-3 or TRBV12-4 to TRBJ2-7; 10 bases align to TRBD2. The CDR3 has 15 amino acids. V was pared by 3 bases and J by 5 bases, with 7 bases of the junction left unmatched.

This clonotype turned up a few times. A much larger clone sits a single nucleotide away, making a read error possible. This rearrangement joins TRBV29-1 to TRBJ1-1, with 7 bases that match TRBD1. The CDR3 is made up of 12 amino acids. Germline assignment: CDR1 SQVTM and CDR2 ANQGSEA. The CDR3 nucleotides read TGCAGCGTGGAAGACAGGGACACTGAAGCTTTCTTT. It is translated as CSVEDRDTEAFF.

The genes are TRBV11-2 and TRBJ2-7, with TRBD2 matching over 14 bases. Germline CDR1 and CDR2: SGHAT and FQNNGV. This CDR3 region has 17 residues. V gave up 2 bases and J gave up 4 bases; unmatched junction bases: 7. CDR3 protein: CASSLTRLAGGRYEQYF. As DNA, the CDR3 is TGTGCCAGCAGCTTAACTCGACTAGCGGGGGGGAGGTACGAGCAGTACTTC.

The gene calls are TRBV6-5 and TRBJ1-4; D is perhaps TRBD1 (6 bases). The V gene lost 2 bases and the J gene lost 8 bases, with 12 bases spanning the gap. This CDR3 is 14 amino acids long. The germline CDR1 and CDR2 sequences are MNHEY and SVGAGI. CDR3 sequence: CASSYGQGSEKLFF. The CDR3 DNA reads TGTGCCAGCAGTTACGGGCAGGGGAGCGAAAAACTGTTTTTT.

The V call is TRBV29-1, the J call TRBJ1-1; D is undetermined. V dropped 8 bases and J dropped 0 bases, with 13 bases sitting between them. Germline V lookup: CDR1 SQVTM, CDR2 ANQGSEA. The length of the CDR3 is 13 residues. The CDR3 sequence is CSIEAAMNTEAFF. In DNA, the CDR3 is TGCAGCATAGAGGCGGCCATGAACACTGAAGCTTTCTTT. Complete variable domain (other parts from reference TRBV29-1 and TRBJ1-1): SAVISQKPSRDICQRGTSLTIQCQVDSQVTMMFWYRQQPGQSLTLIATANQGSEATYESGFVIDKFPISRPNLTFSTLTVSNMSPEDSSIYLCSIEAAMNTEAFFGQGTRLTVV.

This chain links TRBV19 with TRBJ1-4, with a weak D call TRBD1 (6 bases). V lost 2 bases to trimming and J lost 4 bases, with 11 bases between them. The CDR3 is 15 amino acids. The V gene's germline CDR1 is LNHDA and CDR2 SQIVND (reference sequence). This chain's CDR3 is CASSITGTYNEKLFF. In nucleotides, the CDR3 is TGTGCCAGTAGTATAACCGGGACATATAATGAAAAACTGTTTTTT. Using reference TRBV19 and TRBJ1-4 for the parts outside the CDR3, the full variable domain is DGGITQSPKYLFRKEGQNVTLSCEQNLNHDAMYWYRQDPGQGLRLIYYSQIVNDFQKGDIAEGYSVSREKKESFPLTVTSAQKNPTAFYLCASSITGTYNEKLFFGSGTQLSVL.

V usage is TRBV25-1 and J usage is TRBJ2-2, with TRBD1 matching over 8 bases. V lost 5 bases, J lost 1 base, and 12 bases stayed unmatched. Per germline, CDR1 MGHDK and CDR2 SYGVNS. The CDR3 covers 18 residues. This CDR3 is CASSTYRGWVKNTGELFF. The CDR3 DNA reads as TGTGCCAGCAGTACATACAGGGGGTGGGTCAAGAACACCGGGGAGCTGTTTTTT. The variable domain in full, with the rest retrieved from reference TRBV25-1 and TRBJ2-2, is EADIYQTPRYLVIGTGKKITLECSQTMGHDKMYWYQQDPGMELHLIHYSYGVNSTEKGDLSSESTVSRIRTEHFPLTLESARPSHTSQYLCASSTYRGWVKNTGELFFGEGSRLTVL.

The CDR3 DNA sequence: TGTGCCACCAGCGTGAGCGGGACAGGGGATGGCTACACCTTC. It encodes CATSVSGTGDGYTF. The chain has TRBV15 and TRBJ1-2, with 10 bases matching TRBD1. The CDR3 runs to 14 residues. Trimming took 5 bases from V and 6 from J; bases not matched to a gene: 6. Germline V gene lookup returns CDR1 LNHNV and CDR2 YYDKDF (reference sequence).

The chain combines TRBV25-1 with TRBJ1-4; possibly TRBD1 for D (5 bases). Per the germline V gene, CDR1 is MGHDK and CDR2 is SYGVNS. V shed 4 bases and J shed 13 bases, with 13 bases lying between them. CDR3 length: 12 residues. CDR3 DNA: TGTGCCAGCAGTGGTAAAGAGGGGAGACTGTTTTTT. This gives the protein CASSGKEGRLFF.

The CDR3 DNA follows: TGTGCCAGCAGCCCGGACAGGGTAGGCTATGGCTACACCTTC. Amino acid sequence: CASSPDRVGYGYTF. The chain has TRBV7-9 and TRBJ1-2; 8 bases are shared with TRBD1. The CDR3 is 14 amino acids. CDR1 SEHNR and CDR2 FQNEAQ come from the germline V gene (reference sequence). The V and J ends lost 5 bases and 4 bases, in that order; junction bases with no gene match: 6. The whole variable domain, remainder taken from reference TRBV7-9 and TRBJ1-2, is DTGVSQNPRHKITKRGQNVTFRCDPISEHNRLYWYRQTLGQGPEFLTYFQNEAQLEKSRLLSDRFSAERPKGSFSTLEIQRTEQGDSAMYLCASSPDRVGYGYTFGSGTRLTVV.

The CDR3 spells CASSQDLTGTGDNYEQYF. The CDR3 DNA reads TGTGCCAGCAGCCAAGACCTCACCGGGACAGGCGATAACTACGAGCAGTACTTC. The chain couples TRBV7-9 to TRBJ2-7, with 8 positions matching TRBD1. Germline CDR1 and CDR2: SEHNR and FQNEAQ (reference sequence). The V segment lost 5 bases and the J segment 3 bases; nucleotides outside the gene matches: 18. The CDR3 covers 18 residues.